The source of this T cell receptor (beta chain) is a study of T cell clusters in autoimmune cytopenias. Study-wide results and limits: Active autoimmune hepatitis patients had roughly 2.9-fold fewer exclusive TRB clusters than healthy donors. Primary autoimmune cytopenia patients appeared to lack physiological T cell clusters present in healthy donors. The T cell clusters were defined only in silico, without experimental functional validation.

TRB was amplified by touch-down multiplex PCR, primer pools A and B combined. TCRdb re-called the multiplex PCR reads and gives one entry per CDR3 protein, without DNA. Recorded for this sample: around 2,700 distinct CDR3 sequences. This CDR3 has 14 residues. From germline, CDR1 is SGHVS and CDR2 FNYEAQ. TRB was amplified from about 270 ng of peripheral blood genomic DNA per sample. Turning to this clonotype: Antigen: not known.

This receptor was identified in a human donor with an autoimmune cytopenia or autoimmune hepatitis (not recorded which). The chain has TRBV7-6 and TRBJ2-3. The material sequenced was peripheral blood. CDR3 amino acids: CASTSFSLADTQYF.